This T cell receptor beta chain is drawn from a study of T cell responses to AZD1222 COVID-19 vaccine (dated by TCRdb to the early 2020s). Regarding the research as a whole: AZD1222 recipients with second doses at about 4 weeks or about 12 weeks were pooled, because spike-specific TCR depth and breadth did not differ between schedules. TCR sequencing covered 230 or so trial participants: 200 to 220 given two doses of AZD1222 and some 25 given two doses of MenACWY control vaccine. Trial participants were enrolled by age into subgroups of 18-55, 56-69 and 70-plus years, and 148, 28 and 57 TCR-sequenced participants, respectively, were included in these subgroups.

The sample's time point, from its label and the paper: baseline before first vaccination. Vaccinee samples were obtained from the UK trials COV001 and COV002, which included a single-blind randomized controlled phase 2/3 trial of AZD1222 (ChAdOx1 nCoV-19) in healthy adults. For TCRbeta chain sequencing, PBMC samples from trial participants were taken at day 0 and at day 28 after the second dose. Trimming removed 0 bases from V and 5 bases from J, leaving 10 bases between the germline ends. Looking up the germline V gene yields CDR1 KGHSH and CDR2 LQKENI. The CDR3 holds 14 amino acids from the cysteine to the phenylalanine. Only the CDR3 DNA is retained, 42 bases long and in frame from the first base. The CDR3 regions of human TCRbeta chains were analyzed by immunosequencing. For the original study's pipeline: Repertoire TCRs were checked for matches against a reference library of SARS-CoV-2-specific TCRs that had been generated using the MIRA antigen-specificity platform. Breadth meant the fraction of unique TCRs that were SARS-CoV-2-associated, whereas depth meant the fraction of total T cells that were SARS-CoV-2-associated. Each spike-specific TCR was assigned to its reactive spike region and to a CD4 or CD8 class using the MIRA data. Log10-transformed breadth and depth values were compared by one-way ANOVA with Sidak's multiple comparisons tests. TCRdb provides this immuneACCESS table in a form limited to in-frame rearrangements. Some clones are lacking; in checked studies, under half of them reflect an unresolved V gene, and why the rest are absent is not known. V, J and clone size are those of that table, while D and trimming were read from the DNA. The sample table lists tens of thousands of clones, about 87% of them with a count of one. 4.9% of the sample is taken by the ten largest.

Concerning this clone: No cognate antigen has been identified for it. Base-call qualities are not available, and no considerably larger clone is one nucleotide away.

Broad study findings and their caveats: Epitopes outside the regions mutated in the B.1.351 and B.1.1.7 variants were reportedly recognized by nearly half of the unique spike-specific TCRs. Only five or six AZD1222 recipients were SARS-CoV-2 seropositive at baseline, limiting conclusions about previously exposed vaccinees. Most participants were white British and females outnumbered males, and the authors suggested that clonal diversity may have been underestimated. Because no day 14 peak-response samples were available, repertoires were characterized only after the peak T cell response. Spike-specific TCR breadth and depth rose significantly after two AZD1222 doses compared with day 0 and with MenACWY recipients. The whole spike protein was spanned by vaccine-associated CD4 TCRs, and dominant responses were seen in regions 160-218 and 743-854. The 56-69-year group was small, and its depth increase did not reach significance, likely because of low power.

This receptor was taken from an adult in good health. The source material was peripheral blood, sampled on day 0 of AZD1222 vaccination. The V gene is TRBV18 and the J gene is TRBJ1-1, with TRBD1 as a weak D call on 5 bases. Here is the DNA: TGTGCCAGCTCACCACCAGGGGTAAGGACTGAAGCTTTCTTT. Its protein is CASSPPGVRTEAFF. The CDR3, completed at both ends by the reference TRBV18 and TRBJ1-1 genes, gives the full variable domain NAGVMQNPRHLVRRRGQEARLRCSPMKGHSHVYWYRQLPEEGLKFMVYLQKENIIDESGMPKERFSAEFPKEGPSILRIQQVVRGDSAAYFCASSPPGVRTEAFFGQGTRLTVV.